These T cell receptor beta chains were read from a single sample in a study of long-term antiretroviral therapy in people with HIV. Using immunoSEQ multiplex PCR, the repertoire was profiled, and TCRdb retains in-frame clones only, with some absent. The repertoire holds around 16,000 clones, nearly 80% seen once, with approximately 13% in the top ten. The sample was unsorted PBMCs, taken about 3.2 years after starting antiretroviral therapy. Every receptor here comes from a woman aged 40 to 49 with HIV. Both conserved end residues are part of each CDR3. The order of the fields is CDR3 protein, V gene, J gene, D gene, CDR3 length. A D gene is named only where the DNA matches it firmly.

CDR3aa: CAWDRGTSGGAGIQYF; v_gene: TRBV30; j_gene: TRBJ2-4; d_gene: TRBD2; len: 16
CDR3aa: CASSLDDTNYGYTF; v_gene: TRBV5-1; j_gene: TRBJ1-2; d_gene: NA; len: 14
CDR3aa: CAWSEKSSGNTIYF; v_gene: TRBV30; j_gene: TRBJ1-3; d_gene: NA; len: 14
CDR3aa: CAWSVERGLYGYTF; v_gene: TRBV30; j_gene: TRBJ1-2; d_gene: NA; len: 14
CDR3aa: CASSAGPYNSPLHF; v_gene: TRBV6-1; j_gene: TRBJ1-6; d_gene: NA; len: 14
CDR3aa: CSVEDGTGGYTGELFF; v_gene: TRBV29-1; j_gene: TRBJ2-2; d_gene: TRBD1; len: 16
CDR3aa: CASSLPEGRLQYF; v_gene: TRBV18; j_gene: TRBJ2-3; d_gene: NA; len: 13
CDR3aa: CASSLLAGANNEQFF; v_gene: TRBV5-1; j_gene: TRBJ2-1; d_gene: TRBD2; len: 15
CDR3aa: CASSQTTGSYEQYF; v_gene: TRBV4-3; j_gene: TRBJ2-7; d_gene: TRBD1; len: 14
CDR3aa: CASGLWGDTEAFF; v_gene: TRBV12-5; j_gene: TRBJ1-1; d_gene: NA; len: 13
CDR3aa: CASSGRTGRGTDTQYF; v_gene: TRBV5-4; j_gene: TRBJ2-3; d_gene: NA; len: 16
CDR3aa: CASSARRGRTYNSPLHF; v_gene: TRBV19; j_gene: TRBJ1-6; d_gene: NA; len: 17
CDR3aa: CASSNRQVNTEAFF; v_gene: TRBV7-9; j_gene: TRBJ1-1; d_gene: NA; len: 14
CDR3aa: CASSIGTGGYEQYF; v_gene: TRBV13; j_gene: TRBJ2-7; d_gene: TRBD1; len: 14
CDR3aa: CASSYFSGGPPYEQYF; v_gene: TRBV5-4; j_gene: TRBJ2-7; d_gene: TRBD2; len: 16
CDR3aa: CASSPRGMNAEAFF; v_gene: TRBV5-1; j_gene: TRBJ1-1; d_gene: NA; len: 14
CDR3aa: CAWSEDRGPYEQYF; v_gene: TRBV30; j_gene: TRBJ2-7; d_gene: TRBD1; len: 14
CDR3aa: CASATGVTNEKLFF; v_gene: TRBV6-5; j_gene: TRBJ1-4; d_gene: TRBD1; len: 14
CDR3aa: CAWSSLDYGGGDTQYF; v_gene: TRBV30; j_gene: TRBJ2-3; d_gene: NA; len: 16
CDR3aa: CASSRQNSGNTIYF; v_gene: TRBV18; j_gene: TRBJ1-3; d_gene: NA; len: 14
CDR3aa: CACMGQSNYNSPLHF; v_gene: TRBV30; j_gene: TRBJ1-6; d_gene: TRBD1; len: 15
CDR3aa: CSVEDSAGGTVGTDTQYF; v_gene: TRBV29-1; j_gene: TRBJ2-3; d_gene: TRBD2; len: 18
CDR3aa: CASGHRDEQYF; v_gene: TRBV6-6; j_gene: TRBJ2-7; d_gene: NA; len: 11
CDR3aa: CASSRVGGGKIVNEQFF; v_gene: TRBV5-4; j_gene: TRBJ2-1; d_gene: TRBD2; len: 17
CDR3aa: CASRSPQGYQETQYF; v_gene: TRBV11-2; j_gene: TRBJ2-5; d_gene: NA; len: 15
CDR3aa: CASSLGANEKLFF; v_gene: TRBV5-1; j_gene: TRBJ1-4; d_gene: NA; len: 13
CDR3aa: CASSLGAGGASTDTQYF; v_gene: TRBV27; j_gene: TRBJ2-3; d_gene: TRBD2; len: 17
CDR3aa: CSTPGGSSYNEQFF; v_gene: TRBV29-1; j_gene: TRBJ2-1; d_gene: TRBD2; len: 14
CDR3aa: CASSPGTGAYEQYF; v_gene: TRBV4-3; j_gene: TRBJ2-7; d_gene: TRBD1; len: 14
CDR3aa: CASSSVGQGEEETQYF; v_gene: TRBV27; j_gene: TRBJ2-5; d_gene: TRBD1; len: 16
CDR3aa: CASSLYLMGDSAFF; v_gene: TRBV7-2; j_gene: TRBJ1-1; d_gene: NA; len: 14
CDR3aa: CASSPGGLNSPLHF; v_gene: TRBV5-1; j_gene: TRBJ1-6; d_gene: NA; len: 14
CDR3aa: CASSPQRPANTEAFF; v_gene: TRBV18; j_gene: TRBJ1-1; d_gene: NA; len: 15
CDR3aa: CASSLGLALSTDTQYF; v_gene: TRBV5-5; j_gene: TRBJ2-3; d_gene: TRBD2; len: 16
CDR3aa: CASSLDPGSGANVLTF; v_gene: TRBV5-1; j_gene: TRBJ2-6; d_gene: NA; len: 16
CDR3aa: CASSLASQNGYTF; v_gene: TRBV7-9; j_gene: TRBJ1-2; d_gene: NA; len: 13
CDR3aa: CASSGWGQGRGDTQYF; v_gene: TRBV5-6; j_gene: TRBJ2-3; d_gene: TRBD1; len: 16
CDR3aa: CASSPLGGSTEAFF; v_gene: TRBV25-1; j_gene: TRBJ1-1; d_gene: NA; len: 14
CDR3aa: CASSWGRGGQETQYF; v_gene: TRBV7-9; j_gene: TRBJ2-5; d_gene: TRBD2; len: 15